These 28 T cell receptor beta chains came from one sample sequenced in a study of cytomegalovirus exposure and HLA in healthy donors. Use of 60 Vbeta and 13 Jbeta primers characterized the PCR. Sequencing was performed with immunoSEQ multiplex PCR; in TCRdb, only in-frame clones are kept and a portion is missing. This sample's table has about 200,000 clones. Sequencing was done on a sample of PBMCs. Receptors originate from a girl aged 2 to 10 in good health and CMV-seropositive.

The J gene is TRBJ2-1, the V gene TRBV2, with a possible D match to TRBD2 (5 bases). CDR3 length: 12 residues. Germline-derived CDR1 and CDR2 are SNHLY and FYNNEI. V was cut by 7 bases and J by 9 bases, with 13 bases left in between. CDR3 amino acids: CASKDSGIEQFF. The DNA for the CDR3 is TGTGCCAGCAAGGACTCGGGAATTGAGCAGTTCTTC.

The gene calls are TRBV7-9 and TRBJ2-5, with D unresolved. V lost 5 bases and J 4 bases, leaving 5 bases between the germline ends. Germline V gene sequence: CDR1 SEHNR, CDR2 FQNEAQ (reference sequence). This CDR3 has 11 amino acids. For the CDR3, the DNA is TGTGCCAGCAGCCCGGGAGAGACCCAGTACTTC. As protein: CASSPGETQYF.

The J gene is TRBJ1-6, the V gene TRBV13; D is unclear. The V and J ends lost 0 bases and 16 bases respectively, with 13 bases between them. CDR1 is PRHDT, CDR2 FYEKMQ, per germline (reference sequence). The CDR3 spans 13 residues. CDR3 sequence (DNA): TGTGCCAGCAGCTTAGGTCGAACCCAACATCTCCACTTT. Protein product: CASSLGRTQHLHF.

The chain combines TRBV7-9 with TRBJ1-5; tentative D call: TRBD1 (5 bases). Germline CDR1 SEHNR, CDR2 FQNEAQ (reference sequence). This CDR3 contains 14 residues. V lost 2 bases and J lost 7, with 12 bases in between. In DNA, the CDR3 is TGTGCCAGCAGCTTACCAGGGTACGGGCAGCCCCAGCATTTT. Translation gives CASSLPGYGQPQHF. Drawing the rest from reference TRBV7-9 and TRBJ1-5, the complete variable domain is DTGVSQNPRHKITKRGQNVTFRCDPISEHNRLYWYRQTLGQGPEFLTYFQNEAQLEKSRLLSDRFSAERPKGSFSTLEIQRTEQGDSAMYLCASSLPGYGQPQHFGDGTRLSIL.

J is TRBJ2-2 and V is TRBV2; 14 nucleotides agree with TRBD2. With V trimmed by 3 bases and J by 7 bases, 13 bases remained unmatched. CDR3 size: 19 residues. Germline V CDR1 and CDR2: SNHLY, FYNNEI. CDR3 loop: CASSDPIRGLAGVIGELFF. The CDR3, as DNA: TGTGCCAGCAGTGATCCGATCCGGGGACTAGCGGGAGTGATCGGGGAGCTGTTTTTT. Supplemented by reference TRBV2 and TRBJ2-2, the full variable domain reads EPEVTQTPSHQVTQMGQEVILRCVPISNHLYFYWYRQILGQKVEFLVSFYNNEISEKSEIFDDQFSVERPDGSNFTLKIRSTKLEDSAMYFCASSDPIRGLAGVIGELFFGEGSRLTVL.

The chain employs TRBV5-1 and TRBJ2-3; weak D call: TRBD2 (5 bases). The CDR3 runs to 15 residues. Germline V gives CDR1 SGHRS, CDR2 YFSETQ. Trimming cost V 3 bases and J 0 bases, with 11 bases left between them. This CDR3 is CASSSDGISTDTQYF. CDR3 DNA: TGCGCCAGCAGCTCGGACGGGATTAGCACAGATACGCAGTATTTT.

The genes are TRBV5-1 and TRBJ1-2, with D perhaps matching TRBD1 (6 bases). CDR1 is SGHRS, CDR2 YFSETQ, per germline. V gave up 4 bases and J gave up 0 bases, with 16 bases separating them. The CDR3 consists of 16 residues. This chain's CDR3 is CASSNVRDRPNYGYTF. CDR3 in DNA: TGCGCCAGCAGCAATGTTCGAGACAGGCCTAACTATGGCTACACCTTC.

CDR3 coding DNA: TGTGCCACCGAAAGGACTAGCGGGAGAAAGGGTAATGAGCAGTTCTTC. The encoded protein is CATERTSGRKGNEQFF. The chain has TRBV28 and TRBJ2-1; 13 nucleotides match TRBD2. CDR1 is MDHEN and CDR2 is SYDVKM in the germline V gene. This CDR3 has 16 residues. V gave up 10 bases and J gave up 7 bases; unmatched junction bases: 13. Drawing the rest from reference TRBV28 and TRBJ2-1, the complete variable domain is DVKVTQSSRYLVKRTGEKVFLECVQDMDHENMFWYRQDPGLGLRLIYFSYDVKMKEKGDIPEGYSVSREKKERFSLILESASTNQTSMYLCATERTSGRKGNEQFFGPGTRLTVL.

The CDR3 DNA sequence: TGTGCCAGCAGAGTAGCGGGAGGGCCAGAGACCCAGTACTTC. As protein: CASRVAGGPETQYF. The chain combines TRBV27 with TRBJ2-5, with 11 bases fitting TRBD2. J gave up 4 bases and V 6 bases, and 4 bases lay outside the gene matches. The CDR3 consists of 14 residues. Germline-derived CDR1 and CDR2 are MNHEY and SMNVEV (reference sequence).

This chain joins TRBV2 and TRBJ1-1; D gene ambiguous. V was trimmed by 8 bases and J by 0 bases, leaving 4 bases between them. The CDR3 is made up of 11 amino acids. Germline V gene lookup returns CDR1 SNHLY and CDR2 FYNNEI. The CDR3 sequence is CASRVNTEAFF. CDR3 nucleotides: TGTGCCAGCCGGGTGAACACTGAAGCTTTCTTT. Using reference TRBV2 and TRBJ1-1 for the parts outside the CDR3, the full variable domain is EPEVTQTPSHQVTQMGQEVILRCVPISNHLYFYWYRQILGQKVEFLVSFYNNEISEKSEIFDDQFSVERPDGSNFTLKIRSTKLEDSAMYFCASRVNTEAFFGQGTRLTVV.

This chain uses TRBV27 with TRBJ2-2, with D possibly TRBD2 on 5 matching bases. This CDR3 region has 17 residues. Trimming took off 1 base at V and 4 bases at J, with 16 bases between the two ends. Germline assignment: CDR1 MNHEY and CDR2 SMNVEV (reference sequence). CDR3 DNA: TGTGCCAGCAGTTTATTAACGGTCGGGGTAGGCACCGGGGAGCTGTTTTTT. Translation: CASSLLTVGVGTGELFF.

The DNA of the CDR3 is TGCGCCAGCAGCTTTACTAGCGGGGTCGGAGAGACCCAGTACTTC. Translating gives CASSFTSGVGETQYF. J is TRBJ2-5 and V is TRBV5-1; the match to TRBD2 covers 10 bases. Germline CDR1 is SGHRS and CDR2 is YFSETQ. The V gene end was trimmed by 2 bases and the J gene end by 4 bases; junction bases not matched to a gene: 5. This CDR3 contains 15 residues.

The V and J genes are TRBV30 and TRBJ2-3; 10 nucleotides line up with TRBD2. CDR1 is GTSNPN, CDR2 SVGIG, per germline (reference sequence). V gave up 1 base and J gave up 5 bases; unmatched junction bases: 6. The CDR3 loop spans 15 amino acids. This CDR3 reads CAWSESGRAGDTQYF. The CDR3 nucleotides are TGTGCCTGGAGTGAAAGCGGGAGGGCCGGAGATACGCAGTATTTT.

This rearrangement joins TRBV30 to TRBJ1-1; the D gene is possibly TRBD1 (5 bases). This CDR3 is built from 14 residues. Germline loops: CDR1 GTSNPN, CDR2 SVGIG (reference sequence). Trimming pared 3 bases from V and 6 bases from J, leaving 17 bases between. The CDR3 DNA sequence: TGTGCCTGGAGGACGGGGGATCAAGGCCCTGAAGCTTTCTTT. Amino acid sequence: CAWRTGDQGPEAFF.

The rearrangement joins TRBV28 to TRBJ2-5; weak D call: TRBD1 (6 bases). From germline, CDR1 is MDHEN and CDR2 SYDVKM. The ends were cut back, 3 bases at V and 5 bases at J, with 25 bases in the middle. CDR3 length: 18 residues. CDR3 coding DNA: TGTGCCAGCAGTTTCCACAGGGTGTCCCCGCTTTTGTTTGAGACCCAGTACTTC. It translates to CASSFHRVSPLLFETQYF.

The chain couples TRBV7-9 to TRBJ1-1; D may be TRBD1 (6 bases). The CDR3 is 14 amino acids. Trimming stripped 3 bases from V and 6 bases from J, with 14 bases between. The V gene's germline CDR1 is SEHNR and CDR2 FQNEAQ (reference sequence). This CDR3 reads CASSFTGPRAEAFF. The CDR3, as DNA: TGTGCCAGCAGCTTTACAGGGCCCAGGGCTGAAGCTTTCTTT.

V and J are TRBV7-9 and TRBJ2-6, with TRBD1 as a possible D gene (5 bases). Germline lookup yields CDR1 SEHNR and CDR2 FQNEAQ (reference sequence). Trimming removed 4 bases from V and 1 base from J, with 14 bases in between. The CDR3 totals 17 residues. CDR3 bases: TGTGCCAGCAGCTCCTACCTCGCAGGGTCTGGGGCCAACGTCCTGACTTTC. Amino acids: CASSSYLAGSGANVLTF.

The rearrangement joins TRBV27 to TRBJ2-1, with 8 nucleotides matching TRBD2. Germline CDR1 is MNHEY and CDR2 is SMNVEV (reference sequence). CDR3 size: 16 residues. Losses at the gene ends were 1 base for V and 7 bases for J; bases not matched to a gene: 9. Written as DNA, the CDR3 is TGTGCCAGCAGTTTATATTATACGGGAGGGGAAAATGAGCAGTTCTTC. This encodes CASSLYYTGGENEQFF.

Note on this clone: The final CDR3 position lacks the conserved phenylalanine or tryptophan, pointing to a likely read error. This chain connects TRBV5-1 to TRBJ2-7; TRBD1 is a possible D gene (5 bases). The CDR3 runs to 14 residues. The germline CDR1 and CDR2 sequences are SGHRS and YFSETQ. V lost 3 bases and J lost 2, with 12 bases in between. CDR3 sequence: CASSSKTAAYEQYL. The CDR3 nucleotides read TGCGCCAGCAGCTCTAAGACAGCAGCCTACGAGCAGTACCTC.

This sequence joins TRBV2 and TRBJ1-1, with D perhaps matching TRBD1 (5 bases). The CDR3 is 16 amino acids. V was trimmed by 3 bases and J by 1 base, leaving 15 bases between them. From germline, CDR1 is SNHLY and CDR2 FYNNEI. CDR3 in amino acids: CASSDLIQVTNTEAFF. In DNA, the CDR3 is TGTGCCAGCAGTGACCTAATACAGGTTACGAACACTGAAGCTTTCTTT. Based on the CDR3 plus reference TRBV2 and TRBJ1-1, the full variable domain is EPEVTQTPSHQVTQMGQEVILRCVPISNHLYFYWYRQILGQKVEFLVSFYNNEISEKSEIFDDQFSVERPDGSNFTLKIRSTKLEDSAMYFCASSDLIQVTNTEAFFGQGTRLTVV.

The CDR3 protein is CASSQWDFPTDTQYF. The CDR3 region has the DNA TGTGCCAGCAGCCAATGGGACTTCCCCACAGATACGCAGTATTTT. This chain connects TRBV27 to TRBJ2-3, with D tentatively TRBD2 (6 bases). The germline V gene encodes CDR1 MNHEY and CDR2 SMNVEV (reference sequence). CDR3 length equals 15 residues. The V end was cut by 6 bases, the J end by 2 bases, with 15 bases between.

The CDR3, as DNA: TGTGCCAGCTCACCAGCGAAAGTTAATCAGCCCCAGCATTTT. Its protein is CASSPAKVNQPQHF. V usage is TRBV18 and J usage is TRBJ1-5; D uncertain. Trimming left V 2 bases short and J 4 bases short, with 9 bases between. CDR1 KGHSH and CDR2 LQKENI come from the germline V gene. The CDR3 extends over 14 amino acids.

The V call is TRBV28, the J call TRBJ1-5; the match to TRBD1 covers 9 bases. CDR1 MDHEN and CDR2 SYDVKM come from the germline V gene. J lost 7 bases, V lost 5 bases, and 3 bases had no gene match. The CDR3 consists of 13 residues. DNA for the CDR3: TGTGCCAGCAGTCCGGGACAGGGCCAGCCCCAGCATTTT. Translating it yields CASSPGQGQPQHF.

The CDR3 DNA is TGTGCCAGCATGGAGAGACTAGCGGGCCTCAAGGCCTACGAGCAGTACTTC. Its protein product is CASMERLAGLKAYEQYF. The rearrangement uses TRBV27 and TRBJ2-5; TRBD2 aligns across 10 bases. The J call may be faulty, since TRBJ2-7 better matches the DNA end. The CDR3 runs to 17 residues. Germline CDR1 and CDR2: MNHEY and SMNVEV (reference sequence).

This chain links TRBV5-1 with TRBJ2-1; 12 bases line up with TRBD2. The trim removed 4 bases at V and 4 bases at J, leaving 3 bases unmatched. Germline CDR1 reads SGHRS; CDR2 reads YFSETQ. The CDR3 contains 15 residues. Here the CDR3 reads CASSLAGGGYNEQFF. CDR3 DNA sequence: TGCGCCAGCAGCCTAGCGGGAGGGGGTTACAATGAGCAGTTCTTC.

CDR3: CASSLAEAGVANEQFF. CDR3 nucleotides: TGCGCCAGCAGCTTGGCCGAGGCGGGAGTGGCCAATGAGCAGTTCTTC. V usage is TRBV5-1 and J usage is TRBJ2-1; 7 bases align to TRBD2. Germline CDR1 SGHRS, CDR2 YFSETQ. V shed 0 bases and J 6 bases; nucleotides not matched to a gene: 9. This CDR3 spans 16 amino acids.

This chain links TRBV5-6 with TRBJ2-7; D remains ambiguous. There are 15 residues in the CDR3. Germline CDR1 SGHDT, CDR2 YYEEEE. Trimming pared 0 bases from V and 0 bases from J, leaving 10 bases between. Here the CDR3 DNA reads TGTGCCAGCAGCTTGGGGGCAGGCAGCTCCTACGAGCAGTACTTC. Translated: CASSLGAGSSYEQYF.

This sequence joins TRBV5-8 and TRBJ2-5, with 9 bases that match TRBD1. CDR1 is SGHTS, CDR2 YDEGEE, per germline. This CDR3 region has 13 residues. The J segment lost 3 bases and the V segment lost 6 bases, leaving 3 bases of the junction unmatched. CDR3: CASNRGPEETQYF. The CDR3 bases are TGTGCCAGCAACAGGGGGCCCGAAGAGACCCAGTACTTC.